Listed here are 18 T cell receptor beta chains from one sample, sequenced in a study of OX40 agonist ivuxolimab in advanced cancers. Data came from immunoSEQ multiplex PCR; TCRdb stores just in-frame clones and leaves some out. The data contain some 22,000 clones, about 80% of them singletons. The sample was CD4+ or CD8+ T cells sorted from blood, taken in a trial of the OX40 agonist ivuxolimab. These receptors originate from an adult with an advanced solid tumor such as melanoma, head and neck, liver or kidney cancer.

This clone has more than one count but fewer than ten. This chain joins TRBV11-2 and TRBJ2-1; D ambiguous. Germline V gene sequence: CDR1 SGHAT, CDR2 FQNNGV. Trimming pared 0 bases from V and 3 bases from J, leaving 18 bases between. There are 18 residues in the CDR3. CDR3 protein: CASSLDRQGRRDYNEQFF. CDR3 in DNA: TGTGCCAGCAGCTTAGACAGGCAAGGACGGCGAGACTACAATGAGCAGTTCTTC.

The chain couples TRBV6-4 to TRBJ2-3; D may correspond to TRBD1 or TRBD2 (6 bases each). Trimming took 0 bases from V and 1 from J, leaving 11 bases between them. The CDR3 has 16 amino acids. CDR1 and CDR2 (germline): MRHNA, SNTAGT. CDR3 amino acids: CASSDSAEGGTDTQYF. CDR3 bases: TGTGCCAGCAGTGACTCGGCGGAGGGGGGCACAGATACGCAGTATTTT.

Written as DNA, the CDR3 is TGTGCCAGCAGGGGGGATAACACTGAAGCTTTCTTT. Residues: CASRGDNTEAFF. The chain couples TRBV28 to TRBJ1-1; tentatively, D is TRBD1 (5 bases). This CDR3 spans 12 amino acids. Germline V gene lookup returns CDR1 MDHEN and CDR2 SYDVKM. Trimming took off 6 bases at V and 2 bases at J, with 7 bases between the two ends. Full variable domain (rest looked up from reference TRBV28 and TRBJ1-1): DVKVTQSSRYLVKRTGEKVFLECVQDMDHENMFWYRQDPGLGLRLIYFSYDVKMKEKGDIPEGYSVSREKKERFSLILESASTNQTSMYLCASRGDNTEAFFGQGTRLTVV.

In DNA form, the CDR3 reads TGTGCCAGCAGCCCTGGGGCCAACTCGTATACCTACGAGCAGTACTTC. Protein product: CASSPGANSYTYEQYF. The chain couples TRBV7-6 to TRBJ2-7; the D gene is possibly TRBD1 (5 bases). The CDR3 loop spans 16 amino acids. The V end lost 5 bases, the J end lost 2 bases, and 19 bases lay between the germline ends. Germline CDR1 reads SGHVS; CDR2 reads FNYEAQ.

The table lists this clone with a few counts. CDR3 loop: CASSQDTLNTEAFF. CDR3 sequence (DNA): TGCGCCAGCAGCCAAGATACTTTGAACACTGAAGCTTTCTTT. The rearrangement joins TRBV4-1 to TRBJ1-1; D is unresolved. Germline CDR1 reads MGHRA; CDR2 reads YSYEKL. V dropped 0 bases and J dropped 0 bases, with 5 bases sitting between them. The length of the CDR3 is 14 residues.

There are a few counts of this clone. Here the CDR3 DNA reads TGTGCCAGCAGCTTGTGGACTAGCGACCTCATGGGGCTTTACGAGCAGTACTTC. This sequence encodes CASSLWTSDLMGLYEQYF. The chain uses TRBV5-6 and TRBJ2-7, with 9 bases lining up with TRBD2. Trimming took 1 base from V and 4 from J; bases not matched to a gene: 15. The CDR3 loop spans 18 amino acids. The germline V gene has CDR1 SGHDT and CDR2 YYEEEE.

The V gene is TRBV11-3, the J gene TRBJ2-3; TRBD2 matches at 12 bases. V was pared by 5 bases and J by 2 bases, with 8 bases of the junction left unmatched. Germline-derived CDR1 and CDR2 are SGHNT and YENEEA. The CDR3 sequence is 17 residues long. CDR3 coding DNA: TGTGCCAGCAGCCCCGGGACTAGCGGGCCTTACACAGATACGCAGTATTTT. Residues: CASSPGTSGPYTDTQYF.

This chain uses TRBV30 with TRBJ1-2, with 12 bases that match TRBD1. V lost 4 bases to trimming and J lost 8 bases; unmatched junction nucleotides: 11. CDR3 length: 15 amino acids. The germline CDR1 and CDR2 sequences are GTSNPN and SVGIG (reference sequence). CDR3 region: CAWTVRGDRGPGYTF. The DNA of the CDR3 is TGTGCCTGGACGGTCCGGGGGGACAGGGGGCCCGGCTACACCTTC.

CDR3 in amino acids: CASKGWEPYNEQFF. The CDR3 nucleotides read TGTGCCAGCAAGGGGTGGGAACCTTACAATGAGCAGTTCTTC. V is TRBV28 and J is TRBJ2-1; D might be TRBD1 (5 bases). CDR1 and CDR2 (germline): MDHEN, SYDVKM. The CDR3 consists of 14 residues. Trimming left V 7 bases short and J 4 bases short, with 14 bases between.

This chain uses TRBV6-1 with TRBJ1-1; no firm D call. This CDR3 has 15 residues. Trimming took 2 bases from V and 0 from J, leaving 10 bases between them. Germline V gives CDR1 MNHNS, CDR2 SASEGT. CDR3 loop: CASSEPWNLNTEAFF. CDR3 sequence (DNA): TGTGCCAGCAGTGAACCCTGGAACCTGAACACTGAAGCTTTCTTT.

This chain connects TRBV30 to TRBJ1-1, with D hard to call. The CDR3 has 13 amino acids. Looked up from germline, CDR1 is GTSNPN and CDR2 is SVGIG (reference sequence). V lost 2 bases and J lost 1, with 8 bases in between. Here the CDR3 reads CAWSTQENTEAFF. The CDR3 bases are TGTGCCTGGAGTACTCAGGAGAACACTGAAGCTTTCTTT.

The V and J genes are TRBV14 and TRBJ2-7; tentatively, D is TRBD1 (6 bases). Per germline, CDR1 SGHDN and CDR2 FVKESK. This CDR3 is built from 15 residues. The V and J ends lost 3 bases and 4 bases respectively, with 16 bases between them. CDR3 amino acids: CASSHVRQGKYEQYF. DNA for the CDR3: TGTGCCAGCAGCCATGTAAGGCAGGGGAAATACGAGCAGTACTTC.

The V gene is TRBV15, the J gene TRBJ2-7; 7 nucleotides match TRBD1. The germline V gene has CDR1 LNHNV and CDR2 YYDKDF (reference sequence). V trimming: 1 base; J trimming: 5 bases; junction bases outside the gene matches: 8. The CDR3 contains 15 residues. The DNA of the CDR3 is TGTGCCACCAGCAGAGGGACAGGCAGCACGAACGAGCAGTACTTC. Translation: CATSRGTGSTNEQYF. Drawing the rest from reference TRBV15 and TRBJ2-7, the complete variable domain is DAMVIQNPRYQVTQFGKPVTLSCSQTLNHNVMYWYQQKSSQAPKLLFHYYDKDFNNEADTPDNFQSRRPNTSFCFLDIRSPGLGDTAMYLCATSRGTGSTNEQYFGPGTRLTVT.

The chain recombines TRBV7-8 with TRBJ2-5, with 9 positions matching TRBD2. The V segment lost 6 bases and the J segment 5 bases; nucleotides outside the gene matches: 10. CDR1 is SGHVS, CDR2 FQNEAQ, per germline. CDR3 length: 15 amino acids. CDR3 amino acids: CASSPLAGKGETQYF. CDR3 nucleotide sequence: TGTGCCAGCAGTCCCCTAGCGGGAAAAGGGGAGACCCAGTACTTC. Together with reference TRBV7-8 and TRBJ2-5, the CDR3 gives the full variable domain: GAGVSQSPRYKVAKRGQDVALRCDPISGHVSLFWYQQALGQGPEFLTYFQNEAQLDKSGLPSDRFFAERPEGSVSTLKIQRTQQEDSAVYLCASSPLAGKGETQYFGPGTRLLVL.

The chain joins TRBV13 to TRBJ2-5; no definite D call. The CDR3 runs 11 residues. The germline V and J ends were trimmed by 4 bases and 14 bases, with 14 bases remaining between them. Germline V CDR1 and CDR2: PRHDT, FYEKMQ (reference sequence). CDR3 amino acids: CASSSTGPAYF. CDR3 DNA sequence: TGTGCCAGCAGCTCGACTGGACCCGCTTACTTC.

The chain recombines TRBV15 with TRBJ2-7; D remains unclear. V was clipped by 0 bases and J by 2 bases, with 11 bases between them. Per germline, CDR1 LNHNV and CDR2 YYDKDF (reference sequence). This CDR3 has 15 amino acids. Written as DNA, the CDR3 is TGTGCCACCAGCAGAGATTCGGGCAGCCCCTACGAGCAGTACTTC. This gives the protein CATSRDSGSPYEQYF.

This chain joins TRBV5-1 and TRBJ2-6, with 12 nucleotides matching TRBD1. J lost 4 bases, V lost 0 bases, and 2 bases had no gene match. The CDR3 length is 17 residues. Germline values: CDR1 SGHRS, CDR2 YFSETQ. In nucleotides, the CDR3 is TGCGCCAGCAGCTTGGGGGACAGGGGGCGAGGGGCCAACGTCCTGACTTTC. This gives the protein CASSLGDRGRGANVLTF.

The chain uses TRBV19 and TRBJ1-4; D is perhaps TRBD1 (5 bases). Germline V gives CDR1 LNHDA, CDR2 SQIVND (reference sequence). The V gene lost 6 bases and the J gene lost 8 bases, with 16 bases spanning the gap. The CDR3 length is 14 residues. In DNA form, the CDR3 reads TGTGCCAGTAGCCCGGCGGGGGTTTGGGAAAAACTGTTTTTT. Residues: CASSPAGVWEKLFF.